This T cell receptor beta chain comes out of a study of cytomegalovirus exposure and HLA in healthy donors. In the study overall: A subsequent analysis stated that the roughly 130 validation repertoires were run on the same platform as the approximately 610 first-cohort repertoires. Study-level points and caveats: In vitro experiments confirmed that a few CMV-associated chains were specific for CMV antigens. The study found most TCR sequences rare, yet found some public TCRs in many donors. The study recorded 150 to 200 TCR beta chains that were cytomegalovirus-associated.

TCRdb keeps only in-frame clones here, not all; method: immunoSEQ multiplex PCR. Among 90,000 to 150,000 clones listed, about 85% were seen once. This clone was seen only once. The antigen remains undetermined. Germline V gives CDR1 MGHRA, CDR2 YSYEKL. This CDR3 region has 17 residues. The V and J ends lost 0 bases and 6 bases respectively, with 18 bases between them. This receptor was identified in a woman aged 25 to 39 in good health and CMV-seronegative. Sequencing was done on a sample of PBMCs. The rearrangement links TRBV4-1 to TRBJ2-1; weak D call: TRBD1 (6 bases). In DNA form, the CDR3 reads TGCGCCAGCAGCCAAGAAGTTACTTTAGCAGGGGCCAATGAGCAGTTCTTC. As protein: CASSQEVTLAGANEQFF.